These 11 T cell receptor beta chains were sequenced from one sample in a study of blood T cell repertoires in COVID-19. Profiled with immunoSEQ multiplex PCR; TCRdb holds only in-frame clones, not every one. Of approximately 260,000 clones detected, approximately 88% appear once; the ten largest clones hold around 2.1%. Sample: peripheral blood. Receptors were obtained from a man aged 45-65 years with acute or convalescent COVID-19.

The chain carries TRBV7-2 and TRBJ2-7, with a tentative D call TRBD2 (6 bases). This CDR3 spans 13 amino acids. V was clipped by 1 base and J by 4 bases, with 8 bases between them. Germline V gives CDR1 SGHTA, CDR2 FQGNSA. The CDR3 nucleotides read TGTGCCAGCAGCTTAGGGGCGGGATACGAGCAGTACTTC. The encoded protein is CASSLGAGYEQYF.

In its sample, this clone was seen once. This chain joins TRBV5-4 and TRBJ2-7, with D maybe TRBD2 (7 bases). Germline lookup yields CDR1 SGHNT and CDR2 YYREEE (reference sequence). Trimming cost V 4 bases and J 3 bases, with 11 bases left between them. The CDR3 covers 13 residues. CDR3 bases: TGTGCCAGCAGCCGGGGGGCCCACTACGAGCAGTACTTC. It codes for CASSRGAHYEQYF.

CDR3 region: CASSAVGRRLARSTDTQYF. In DNA form, the CDR3 reads TGTGCCAGCAGCGCCGTAGGGCGGAGGCTAGCGCGGAGCACAGATACGCAGTATTTT. The chain recombines TRBV9 with TRBJ2-3; TRBD2 might be the D (6 bases). CDR1 is SGDLS and CDR2 is YYNGEE in the germline V gene. Trimming cost V 3 bases and J 0 bases, with 23 bases left between them. The CDR3 runs to 19 residues.

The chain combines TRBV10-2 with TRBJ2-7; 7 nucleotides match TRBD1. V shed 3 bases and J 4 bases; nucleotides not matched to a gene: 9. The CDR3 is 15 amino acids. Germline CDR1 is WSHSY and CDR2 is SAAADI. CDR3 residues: CASSDPGTVVYEQYF. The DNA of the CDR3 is TGCGCCAGCAGTGATCCCGGGACAGTGGTTTACGAGCAGTACTTC.

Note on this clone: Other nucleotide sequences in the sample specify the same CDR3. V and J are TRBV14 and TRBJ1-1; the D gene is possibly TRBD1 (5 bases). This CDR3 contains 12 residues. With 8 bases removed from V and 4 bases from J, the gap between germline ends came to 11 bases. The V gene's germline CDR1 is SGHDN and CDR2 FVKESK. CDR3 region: CASRSGGTEAFF. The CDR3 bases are TGTGCCAGCCGGTCGGGGGGCACTGAAGCTTTCTTT.

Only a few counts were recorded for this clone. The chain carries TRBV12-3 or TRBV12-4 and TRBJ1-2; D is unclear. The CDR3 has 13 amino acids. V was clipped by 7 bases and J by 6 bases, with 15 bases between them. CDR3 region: CASTVSGLHGYTF. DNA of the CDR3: TGTGCCAGCACCGTATCGGGGTTGCATGGCTACACCTTC.

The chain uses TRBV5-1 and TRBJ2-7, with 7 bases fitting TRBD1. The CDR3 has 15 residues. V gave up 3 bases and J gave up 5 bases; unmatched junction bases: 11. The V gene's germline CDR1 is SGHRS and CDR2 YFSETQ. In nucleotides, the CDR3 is TGCGCCAGCAGCTCGACATCACAGGGGCTCGACGAGCAGTACTTC. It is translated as CASSSTSQGLDEQYF. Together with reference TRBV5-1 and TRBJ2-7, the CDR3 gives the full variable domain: KAGVTQTPRYLIKTRGQQVTLSCSPISGHRSVSWYQQTPGQGLQFLFEYFSETQRNKGNFPGRFSGRQFSNSRSEMNVSTLELGDSALYLCASSSTSQGLDEQYFGPGTRLTVT.

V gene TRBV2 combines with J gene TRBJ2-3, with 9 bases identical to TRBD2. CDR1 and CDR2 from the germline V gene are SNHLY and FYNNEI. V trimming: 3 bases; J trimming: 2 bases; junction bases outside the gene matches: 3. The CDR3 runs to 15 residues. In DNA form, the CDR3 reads TGTGCCAGCAGTGATGGACTAGCGCCCACAGATACGCAGTATTTT. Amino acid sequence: CASSDGLAPTDTQYF. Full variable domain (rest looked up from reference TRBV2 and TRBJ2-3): EPEVTQTPSHQVTQMGQEVILRCVPISNHLYFYWYRQILGQKVEFLVSFYNNEISEKSEIFDDQFSVERPDGSNFTLKIRSTKLEDSAMYFCASSDGLAPTDTQYFGPGTRLTVL.

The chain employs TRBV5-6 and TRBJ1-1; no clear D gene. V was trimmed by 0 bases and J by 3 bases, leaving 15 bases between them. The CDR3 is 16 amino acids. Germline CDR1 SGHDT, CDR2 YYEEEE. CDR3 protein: CASSLGRVLRDTEAFF. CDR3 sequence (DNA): TGTGCCAGCAGCTTGGGGAGGGTCCTAAGGGACACTGAAGCTTTCTTT.

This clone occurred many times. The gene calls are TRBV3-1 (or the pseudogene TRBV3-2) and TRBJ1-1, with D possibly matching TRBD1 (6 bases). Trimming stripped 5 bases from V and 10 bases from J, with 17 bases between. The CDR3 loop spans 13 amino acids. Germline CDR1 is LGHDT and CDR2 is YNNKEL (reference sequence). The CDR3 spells CASSIGQRLIAFF. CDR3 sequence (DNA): TGTGCCAGCAGCATAGGACAGAGGTTAATAGCTTTCTTT.

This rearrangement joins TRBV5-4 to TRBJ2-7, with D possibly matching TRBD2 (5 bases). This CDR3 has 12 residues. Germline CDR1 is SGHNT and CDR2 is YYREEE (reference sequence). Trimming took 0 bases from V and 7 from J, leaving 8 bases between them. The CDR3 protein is CASSLGGGEQYF. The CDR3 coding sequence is TGTGCCAGCAGCTTGGGAGGCGGGGAGCAGTACTTC.